One and the same sample provided the 32 T cell receptor beta chains below, sequenced in a study of tumor and adjacent non-tumor tissue in lung cancer (dated by TCRdb to 2017 to 2018). The library was prepared using multiplex PCR. TCRdb shows the sequencer as Illumina HiSeq 2500. TCRbeta libraries were constructed through three rounds of nested PCR with primers (Table S4) according to protocols adapted from ARM-PCR. TCRdb reanalyzed the raw reads on its own, using fastp at Q25 for trimming and MiXCR for clone calling, and kept in-frame beta chains. CDR3 protein sequences are deduplicated, and each keeps its most common genes and DNA. The sample profile shows around 99,000 distinct CDR3 sequences; roughly 80% of them were found once. 37% of the sample is held by the ten biggest clonotypes. RNA was extracted from bulk unsorted tissue and checked for quality with a NanoDrop ND-1000 and an Agilent 2100.

The material sequenced was lung tumor tissue. The receptors stem from a woman aged 60-75 years with non-small cell lung cancer.

This clonotype showed up many times. The genes are TRBV12-3 or TRBV12-4 and TRBJ2-5; possibly TRBD1 for D (5 bases). The V and J ends lost 5 bases and 2 bases respectively, with 12 bases between them. The CDR3 covers 14 residues. CDR3 DNA sequence: TGTGCCAGCAGTCATTCACAGGCTCAAGAGACCCAGTACTTC. This encodes CASSHSQAQETQYF.

There are a few counts of this clonotype. A read error may produce the germline difference seen at one junction end. This chain connects TRBV20-1 to TRBJ1-4; 9 positions match TRBD1. CDR1 is DFQATT and CDR2 is SNEGSKA in the germline V gene (reference sequence). CDR3 size: 15 residues. The CDR3 loop reads CTASRTGATNEKLFF. The DNA of the CDR3 is TGCACTGCTAGCCGGACAGGGGCAACTAATGAAAAACTGTTTTTT.

This clonotype has just a few counts. A read error may be the cause here, since a much bigger clone is one base away. The chain has TRBV29-1 and TRBJ2-7; 7 nucleotides line up with TRBD2. This CDR3 region has 15 residues. Per germline, CDR1 SQVTM and CDR2 ANQGSEA. The CDR3 DNA reads TGCAACGTTGAACGACTAGCTCAGAGACCCTACGAGCAGTACTTC. Translated, it gives CNVERLAQRPYEQYF.

The gene calls are TRBV6-6 and TRBJ2-7; D possibly corresponds to TRBD1 (6 bases). This CDR3 is built from 14 residues. Trimming pared 5 bases from V and 5 bases from J, leaving 16 bases between. Per the germline V gene, CDR1 is MNHNY and CDR2 is SVGAGI (reference sequence). CDR3 sequence reads: CASSTIEQGNEQYF. As DNA, the CDR3 is TGTGCCAGCAGTACCATCGAACAGGGCAACGAGCAGTACTTC.

The rearrangement joins TRBV11-2 to TRBJ2-4; D possibly corresponds to TRBD2 (6 bases). The CDR3 loop spans 14 amino acids. V lost 7 bases and J 7 bases, leaving 17 bases between the germline ends. CDR1 and CDR2 (germline): SGHAT, FQNNGV. Here the CDR3 reads CASTFPTRGNIQYF. The DNA of the CDR3 is TGTGCCAGCACTTTCCCGACTAGAGGGAACATTCAGTACTTC.

With regard to this clonotype: Since a much larger clone is just one base distant, this may be a read error. The V and J genes are TRBV12-3 or TRBV12-4 and TRBJ2-1, with 9 bases identical to TRBD2. The CDR3 is 15 amino acids. CDR3 DNA sequence: TGTGCCAACAGTTTCTCGGGACTAGCCGGGAATGAGCAGTTCTTC. This sequence encodes CANSFSGLAGNEQFF.

For this clonotype: A junction end diverges from the germline sequence, so it may reflect a read error. This rearrangement joins TRBV20-1 to TRBJ2-1; D gene uncertain. Germline values: CDR1 DFQATT, CDR2 SNEGSKA (reference sequence). The CDR3 spans 18 residues. CDR3: CSARAACPPLNSYNEQFF. CDR3 nucleotide sequence: TGCAGTGCTAGAGCAGCATGTCCACCCCTTAACTCCTACAATGAGCAGTTCTTT.

On this clonotype: Possible read error: a much larger clone is one base away. CDR3 nucleotides: TGTGCCAGCAGTCAAACAGATACGCAGCATTTT. It encodes CASSQTDTQHF. The chain carries TRBV28 and TRBJ2-3; unclear D gene. The J call is uncertain, as TRBJ1-5 better fits the DNA end. The CDR3 loop spans 11 amino acids. CDR1 and CDR2 from the germline V gene are MDHEN and SYDVKM.

This clonotype was counted a single time. Mismatch with germline at one junction end may stem from a read error. This chain uses TRBV11-2 with TRBJ2-3; D gene uncertain. This CDR3 is 11 amino acids long. Germline V gene sequence: CDR1 SGHAT, CDR2 FQNNGV. CDR3 nucleotide sequence: TGTGCCAGCAGCTTAACAGATACTCAGCATTTC. Amino acid sequence: CASSLTDTQHF.

V usage is TRBV19 and J usage is TRBJ1-2, with no clear D. The CDR3 extends over 15 amino acids. In germline, CDR1 is LNHDA, CDR2 SQIVND (reference sequence). Trimming shortened V by 8 bases and J by 1 base, and 17 bases separated the two germline ends. The DNA of the CDR3 is TGTGCCAGTGTAGTATTGCTGGGAGATAACTATGGCTACACCTTC. The encoded protein is CASVVLLGDNYGYTF.

V usage is TRBV11-2 and J usage is TRBJ2-3; 9 bases are shared with TRBD1. Trimming at V came to 6 bases and at J to 0 bases, leaving 13 bases not matched to a gene. This CDR3 has 18 amino acids. Germline values: CDR1 SGHAT, CDR2 FQNNGV. DNA for the CDR3: TGTGCCAGCAGTTTAAGAGCCGGGACAGGGATAAGCACAGATACGCAGTATTTT. Residues: CASSLRAGTGISTDTQYF.

Worth noting for this clonotype: At one boundary the junction diverges from the germline segment, which might be a read error. The genes are TRBV5-1 and TRBJ2-3, with 9 bases identical to TRBD2. The CDR3 is made up of 16 amino acids. Germline CDR1 reads SGHRS; CDR2 reads YFSETQ. Written as DNA, the CDR3 is TGCGCCAGCAGCTTTGCGATAGCGGGAGTCACAGATACGCAATATTTT. The encoded protein is CASSFAIAGVTDTQYF.

As for this clonotype: This sequence may be a read error, since a much larger clone differs from it by one base. V usage is TRBV5-5 and J usage is TRBJ2-7; perhaps TRBD2 as D (5 bases). The germline V and J ends were trimmed by 1 base and 2 bases, with 7 bases remaining between them. The CDR3 spans 13 residues. Looked up from germline, CDR1 is SGHKS and CDR2 is YYEKEE (reference sequence). This CDR3 is CASSLTGTYEQYF. For the CDR3, the DNA is TGTGCCAGCAGCTTGACGGGGACCTACGAGCAGTACTTC. Filled out from reference TRBV5-5 and TRBJ2-7, the complete variable domain reads DAGVTQSPTHLIKTRGQQVTLRCSPISGHKSVSWYQQVLGQGPQFIFQYYEKEERGRGNFPDRFSARQFPNYSSELNVNALLLGDSALYLCASSLTGTYEQYFGPGTRLTVT.

The rearrangement uses TRBV20-1 and TRBJ2-7; 7 nucleotides line up with TRBD2. CDR3 length equals 17 residues. Looked up from germline, CDR1 is DFQATT and CDR2 is SNEGSKA (reference sequence). V dropped 3 bases and J dropped 1; count of bases not matched to a gene: 15. The CDR3 sequence: CSARGLPQAGVSYEQYF. CDR3 sequence (DNA): TGCAGTGCTAGGGGCCTCCCCCAGGCGGGGGTTTCCTACGAGCAGTACTTC.

As to this clonotype: Given a much more abundant clone one base away, this may be a read error. This chain uses TRBV12-3 or TRBV12-4 with TRBJ1-1; TRBD1 might be the D (5 bases). This CDR3 is built from 15 residues. Trimming left V 8 bases short and J 5 bases short, with 21 bases between. CDR3 amino acids: CASGERERGVTEAFF. The CDR3 DNA reads as TGTGCCAGCGGGGAGAGGGAAAGAGGGGTAACTGAAGCTTTCTTT.

As regards this clonotype: A much larger clone sits a single nucleotide away, making a read error possible. The genes are TRBV6-2 or TRBV6-3 and TRBJ1-4; 8 bases match TRBD1. Trimming cost V 6 bases and J 7 bases; bases outside gene matches: 7. Germline values: CDR1 MNHEY, CDR2 SVGEGT. This CDR3 region has 14 residues. CDR3 DNA sequence: TGTGCCAGCAGCAAGGGACAGGAAGGTGAAAAACTGTTTTTT. Translating gives CASSKGQEGEKLFF.

Notes on this clonotype: One end of the junction does not line up with germline, which may come from a read error. The gene calls are TRBV11-3 and TRBJ2-7, with a weak D call TRBD2 (5 bases). The CDR3 runs 14 residues. Germline CDR1 is SGHNT and CDR2 is YENEEA. As DNA, the CDR3 is TGTGCTAGCATGTTAGATACGGGAACCTACGAGCAGTACTTC. This gives the protein CASMLDTGTYEQYF.

About this clonotype: At one of its ends the junction is not consistent with the germline gene, which may arise from a read error. The chain uses TRBV11-3 and TRBJ2-3; D might be TRBD2 (5 bases). This CDR3 is 16 amino acids long. Germline CDR1 SGHNT, CDR2 YENEEA. This CDR3 reads CAGSPHQKEGTDTQYF. The CDR3 region has the DNA TGTGCCGGCAGCCCCCACCAGAAGGAGGGCACAGATACGCAGTATTTT.

The genes are TRBV4-3 and TRBJ2-7; no firm D call. CDR3 length equals 15 residues. CDR1 LGHNA and CDR2 YSLEER come from the germline V gene. With 3 bases removed from V and 3 bases from J, the gap between germline ends came to 15 bases. DNA for the CDR3: TGCGCCAGCAGCCAGGAAGCCCAGAGTATCTACGAGCAGTACTTC. Protein: CASSQEAQSIYEQYF.

V gene TRBV11-3 combines with J gene TRBJ1-6; a weak D match, TRBD1 (6 bases). Per the germline V gene, CDR1 is SGHNT and CDR2 is YENEEA. The CDR3 has 15 amino acids. Trimming removed 11 bases at V and 7 bases at J, with 21 bases between. The CDR3 DNA reads as TGTGCCGGCGGCTTAGAGGACAGATACAATTCACCCCTCCACTTT. Protein sequence: CAGGLEDRYNSPLHF.

This chain connects TRBV11-2 to TRBJ1-2; D is possibly TRBD1 (5 bases). Germline V CDR1 and CDR2: SGHAT, FQNNGV. Trimming pared 7 bases from V and 11 bases from J, leaving 23 bases between. This CDR3 is built from 14 residues. CDR3 in DNA: TGTGCCAGCATCGTATATGGGACCCAGGCTGGTTACACCTTC. Translation gives CASIVYGTQAGYTF.

J is TRBJ2-2 and V is TRBV20-1, with TRBD1 matching 9 bases. Trimming cost V 0 bases and J 16 bases; bases outside gene matches: 15. The CDR3 is made up of 15 amino acids. Germline lookup yields CDR1 DFQATT and CDR2 SNEGSKA (reference sequence). CDR3 bases: TGCAGTGCTAGAGATCCGGGACAGGGAGCCTGGAAGCCGTTTTTT. Its protein is CSARDPGQGAWKPFF.

This clonotype came up a few times. It may be a read error: a sequence one base away is much more abundant. The rearrangement uses TRBV5-5 and TRBJ2-1; 11 positions match TRBD2. Germline V lookup: CDR1 SGHKS, CDR2 YYEKEE (reference sequence). CDR3 length: 15 amino acids. Germline trimming cut 4 bases from V and 3 bases from J; bases unmatched to any gene: 3. This chain's CDR3 is CASSATSGDYNEQFF. As DNA, the CDR3 is TGTGCCAGCAGCGCGACTAGCGGGGACTACAATGAGCAGTTCTTC. The variable domain in full, completed from reference TRBV5-5 and TRBJ2-1, reads DAGVTQSPTHLIKTRGQQVTLRCSPISGHKSVSWYQQVLGQGPQFIFQYYEKEERGRGNFPDRFSARQFPNYSSELNVNALLLGDSALYLCASSATSGDYNEQFFGPGTRLTVL.

In regard to this clonotype: One end of the junction is discordant with germline, which a read error may explain. This chain links TRBV11-2 with TRBJ1-1; TRBD1 might be the D (5 bases). From germline, CDR1 is SGHAT and CDR2 FQNNGV. This CDR3 has 14 amino acids. The CDR3: CDSSLDQGNTEAFF. For the CDR3, the DNA is TGTGACAGCAGCTTAGATCAGGGGAACACTGAAGCTTTCTTT.

Relative to its sample, this clonotype is medium-sized (0.01 to 0.1%). The chain combines TRBV20-1 with TRBJ1-1; D unclear. V lost 4 bases, J lost 2 bases, and 11 bases lay in between. Germline V gives CDR1 DFQATT, CDR2 SNEGSKA (reference sequence). There are 13 residues in the CDR3. This chain's CDR3 is CSATPGANTEAFF. CDR3 DNA sequence: TGCAGTGCTACCCCGGGAGCCAACACTGAAGCTTTCTTT.

As regards this clonotype: Because the CDR3 is missing its conserved closing phenylalanine or tryptophan, this is likely a read error. The V gene is TRBV6-5, the J gene TRBJ2-2, with a possible D match to TRBD1 (5 bases). CDR3 length equals 15 residues. Looked up from germline, CDR1 is MNHEY and CDR2 is SVGAGI. V lost 4 bases and J 4 bases, leaving 13 bases between the germline ends. For the CDR3, the DNA is TGTGCCAGCAGTTTCAGGGCGCGCATCACCGGGGAGCTGTTTTTG. As protein: CASSFRARITGELFL.

A note on this clonotype: This may stem from a read error, because a much larger clone lies one nucleotide away. The CDR3 sequence is CAISFLEHTDTRYF. CDR3 coding DNA: TGTGCCATCAGCTTTCTGGAACACACAGATACGCGGTATTTT. The rearrangement uses TRBV10-3 and TRBJ2-3; D gene ambiguous. This CDR3 has 14 amino acids. Germline assignment: CDR1 ENHRY and CDR2 SYGVKD.

The chain recombines TRBV11-3 with TRBJ2-1; 12 nucleotides agree with TRBD2. Germline-derived CDR1 and CDR2 are SGHNT and YENEEA. The CDR3 sequence is 17 residues long. The CDR3 protein is CVNSLELTSGSQYEQFF. In DNA, the CDR3 is TGTGTCAACAGCTTAGAGTTGACTAGCGGGAGCCAATATGAGCAGTTCTTC.

The chain carries TRBV11-2 and TRBJ2-1; 8 nucleotides align to TRBD1. This CDR3 contains 14 residues. The trim removed 2 bases at V and 16 bases at J, leaving 13 bases unmatched. From germline, CDR1 is SGHAT and CDR2 FQNNGV. This CDR3 is CASSLLTGVLSNFF. CDR3 DNA sequence: TGTGCCAGCAGCTTATTGACAGGGGTCTTAAGTAATTTCTTC.

Points on this clonotype: Sequence at one end of the junction differs from germline and may be a read error. CDR3 sequence (DNA): TGTGCCACCAGCCGGGACAGGGGGTTCCTAGACAATGGGCAGTTCTTC. Amino acids: CATSRDRGFLDNGQFF. This sequence joins TRBV11-2 and TRBJ2-1; 11 nucleotides match TRBD1. Per the germline V gene, CDR1 is SGHAT and CDR2 is FQNNGV. The CDR3 is 16 residues long.

The sample holds many counts of this clonotype. This rearrangement joins TRBV20-1 to TRBJ2-1, with 9 bases aligning to TRBD2. Germline V gene sequence: CDR1 DFQATT, CDR2 SNEGSKA (reference sequence). J was trimmed by 0 bases and V by 0 bases; bases with no gene match: 6. This CDR3 has 17 residues. CDR3 amino acids: CSARDMSGRSSYNEQFF. CDR3 sequence (DNA): TGCAGTGCTAGAGATATGAGCGGGAGGAGCTCCTACAATGAGCAGTTCTTC.

Concerning this clonotype: This may arise from a read error, as a much more abundant clone is one base away. The CDR3 bases are TGCGCCGGACGACAGGACTTGAACACCGAGGAGCTGTTTTTT. Translating it yields CAGRQDLNTEELFF. The V call is TRBV4-3, the J call TRBJ2-2; D may be TRBD1 (6 bases). There are 14 residues in the CDR3. Germline V gives CDR1 LGHNA, CDR2 YSLEER.